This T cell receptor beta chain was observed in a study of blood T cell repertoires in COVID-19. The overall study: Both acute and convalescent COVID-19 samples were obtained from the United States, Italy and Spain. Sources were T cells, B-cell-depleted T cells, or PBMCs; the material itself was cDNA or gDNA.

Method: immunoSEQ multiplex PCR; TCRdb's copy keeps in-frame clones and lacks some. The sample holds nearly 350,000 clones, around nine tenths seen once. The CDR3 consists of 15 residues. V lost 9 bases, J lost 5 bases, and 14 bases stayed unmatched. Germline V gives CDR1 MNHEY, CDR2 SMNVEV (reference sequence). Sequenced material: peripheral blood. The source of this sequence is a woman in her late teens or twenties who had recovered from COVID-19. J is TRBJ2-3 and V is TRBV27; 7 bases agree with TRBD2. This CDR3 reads CASAGLTTVRDTQYF. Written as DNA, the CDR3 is TGTGCCAGTGCGGGACTAACCACAGTTCGAGATACGCAGTATTTT.